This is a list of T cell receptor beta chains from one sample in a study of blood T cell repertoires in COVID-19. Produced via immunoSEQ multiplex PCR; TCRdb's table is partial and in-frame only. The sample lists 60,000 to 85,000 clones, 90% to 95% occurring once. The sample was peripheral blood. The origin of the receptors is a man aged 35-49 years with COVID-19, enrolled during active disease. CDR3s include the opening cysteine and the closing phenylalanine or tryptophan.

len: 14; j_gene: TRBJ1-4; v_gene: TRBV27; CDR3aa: CASSLQGSREKLFF
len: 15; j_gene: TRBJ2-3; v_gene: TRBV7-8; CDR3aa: CASSWTGASTDTQYF
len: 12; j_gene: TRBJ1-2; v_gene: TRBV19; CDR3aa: CASTPGEGGYTF
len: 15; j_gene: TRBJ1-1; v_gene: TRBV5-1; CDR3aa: CASSLSEGAATEAFF
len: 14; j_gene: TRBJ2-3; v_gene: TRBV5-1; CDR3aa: CASSLTIQGDTQYF
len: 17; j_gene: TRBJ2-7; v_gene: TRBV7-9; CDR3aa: CASSPGQGGKKNYEQYF
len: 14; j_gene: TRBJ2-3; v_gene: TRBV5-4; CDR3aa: CASSLGVTTDTQYF
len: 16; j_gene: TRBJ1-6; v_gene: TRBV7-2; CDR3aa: CASSISGTGYNSPLHF
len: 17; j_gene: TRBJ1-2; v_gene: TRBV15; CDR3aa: CATSRAVGTGAHYGYTF
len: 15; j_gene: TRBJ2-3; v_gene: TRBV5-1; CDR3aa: CASSGGTSDADTQYF
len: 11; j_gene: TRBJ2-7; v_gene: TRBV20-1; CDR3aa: CSASGAYEQYF
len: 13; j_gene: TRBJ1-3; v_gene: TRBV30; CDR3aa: CAWSTGFGNTIYF
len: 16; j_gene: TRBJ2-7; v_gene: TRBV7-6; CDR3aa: CASSSKTGKSSYEQYF
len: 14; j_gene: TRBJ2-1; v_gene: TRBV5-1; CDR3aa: CASSPGTSGDEQFF
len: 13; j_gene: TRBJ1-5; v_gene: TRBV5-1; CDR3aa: CASSLYGEQPQHF